The clone carrying this T cell receptor beta chain was recorded at least ten times. The data originate from a study of T cells after yellow fever vaccination. There are 14 residues in the CDR3. V shed 9 bases and J shed 2 bases, with 15 bases lying between them. CDR1 and CDR2 (germline): SGHTA, FQGNSA. TCRdb re-derived calls from the 5' RACE reads in MiXCR, one entry per CDR3 protein. The data contain 200,000 to 250,000 distinct CDR3 sequences, around 3.1% of them singletons. V and J are TRBV7-2 and TRBJ2-3; tentative D call: TRBD2 (7 bases). This receptor was obtained from a man in his late teens or twenties who received the YFV17D yellow fever vaccine. This specimen consisted of CD4+ T cells sorted from PBMCs, obtained 10 days after the yellow fever booster vaccination. The CDR3 protein is CASGGGGATDTQYF. The CDR3 coding sequence is TGTGCCAGTGGGGGCGGGGGCGCCACAGATACGCAGTATTTT.